The entry below gives a single T cell receptor (beta chain) sequence along with its context. Losses at the gene ends were 5 bases for V and 1 base for J; bases not matched to a gene: 11. This CDR3 spans 17 amino acids. The germline V gene has CDR1 MNHEY and CDR2 SMNVEV (reference sequence). The sample comes from a study of control samples from healthy donors and cancer patients. Profiling relied on immunoSEQ multiplex PCR, and the TCRdb table lists in-frame clones only, not all of them. Among over 75,000 clones listed, just under 85% were seen once. The genes are TRBV27 and TRBJ1-1; 9 positions match TRBD1. Sequenced input: blood. This TCR was sampled from a young man in good health. DNA of the CDR3: TGTGCCAGCAGTCCCCACAGGGGGCCCGTTTCGAACACTGAAGCTTTCTTT. Translated, it gives CASSPHRGPVSNTEAFF.